This TCR beta chain was documented in a study of blood T cell repertoires in COVID-19. At the level of the study: Samples taken during acute and convalescent COVID-19 were collected in the United States, Italy and Spain. Sample material is recorded as cDNA or gDNA derived from T cells, B-cell-depleted T cells, or PBMCs.

Per the original data handling: Amplification with reference gene primers provided the estimates of nucleated cell counts. The protocol was immunoSEQ multiplex PCR, while the TCRdb copy is restricted to in-frame clones and leaves out a portion. For V, J and clone size, that table is used; D and trimming come from the DNA. Of around 37,000 clones in the sample, roughly 88% are singletons; the top ten hold around 2.4%. Germline V lookup: CDR1 MNHEY, CDR2 SVGAGI. The CDR3 consists of 11 residues. V gave up 7 bases and J gave up 7 bases, with 11 bases separating them. The TCR sequence derives from a human donor in a cohort sampled during active COVID-19. Material for sequencing was peripheral blood. V usage is TRBV6-5 and J usage is TRBJ2-7, with D possibly matching TRBD1 (5 bases). Written as DNA, the CDR3 is TGTGCCAGCACCAGGGTGTGGGAGCAGTACTTC. This codes for CASTRVWEQYF.